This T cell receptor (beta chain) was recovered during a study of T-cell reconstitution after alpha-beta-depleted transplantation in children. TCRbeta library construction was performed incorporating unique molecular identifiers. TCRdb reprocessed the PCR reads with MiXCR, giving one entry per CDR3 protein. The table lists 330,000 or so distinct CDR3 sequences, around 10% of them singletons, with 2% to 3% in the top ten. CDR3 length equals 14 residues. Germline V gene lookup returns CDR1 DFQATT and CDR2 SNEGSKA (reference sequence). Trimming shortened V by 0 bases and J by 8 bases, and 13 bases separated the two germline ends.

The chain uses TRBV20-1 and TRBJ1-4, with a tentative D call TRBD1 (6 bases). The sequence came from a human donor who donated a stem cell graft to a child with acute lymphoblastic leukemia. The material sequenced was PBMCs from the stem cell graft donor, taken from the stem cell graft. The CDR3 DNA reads TGCAGTGCTAGAGACGACAGGTATAACGAAAAACTGTTTTTT. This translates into CSARDDRYNEKLFF.